The T cell receptor beta chain under discussion was sequenced for a study of T cell responses to AZD1222 COVID-19 vaccine. General study results and limits: Baseline seropositives among AZD1222 recipients totaled only five or six. Spike-specific TCR breadth and depth rose after two AZD1222 doses.

The analysis combined second doses at about 4 or about 12 weeks. V lost 0 bases, J lost 10 bases, and 8 bases stayed unmatched. This CDR3 is built from 14 residues. Germline V CDR1 and CDR2: SGHTA, FQGTGA. Worth noting for this clone: Its matching antigen is unknown.

Data came from immunoSEQ multiplex PCR; TCRdb stores just in-frame clones and leaves some out. The profile shows approximately 140,000 clones, 90% to 95% of them singletons. The origin of this receptor is an adult who received the AZD1222 COVID-19 vaccine. Sequencing used peripheral blood, obtained 28 days after the second AZD1222 dose. The chain carries TRBV7-3 and TRBJ1-1, with 7 bases lining up with TRBD1. As DNA, the CDR3 is TGTGCCAGCAGCTTAACGGCGGAGGGGGCCGTAGCTTTCTTT. As protein: CASSLTAEGAVAFF.